Given below is one T cell receptor beta chain in context. The data were taken from a study of blood T cell repertoires in COVID-19. Across the whole study: Nucleic acid was either cDNA or gDNA, and it came from T cells, B-cell-depleted T cells, or PBMCs.

CDR1 is MDHEN, CDR2 SYDVKM, per germline. Trimming pared 7 bases from V and 4 bases from J, leaving 31 bases between. This CDR3 is built from 19 residues. Donors in Cohort 3 who had recovered were those with two negative PCRs, healthcare professional clearance, or resolution of their symptoms. Assay: immunoSEQ multiplex PCR; the TCRdb copy retains only in-frame clones and omits some. In the table there are around 250,000 clones, roughly 85% of which are singletons. This chain links TRBV28 with TRBJ1-2; tentatively, D is TRBD1 (6 bases). The material sequenced was PBMCs or T cells enriched from blood (not recorded which). The receptor was isolated from a woman aged 45 to 65 who had recovered from COVID-19. CDR3 nucleotides: TGTGCCAGCACCAGTTTGTCCTTATTGCCGGGACACCTATTCTATGGCTACACCTTC. Its protein product is CASTSLSLLPGHLFYGYTF.